This T cell receptor (beta chain) was captured in a study of OX40 agonist ivuxolimab in advanced cancers. Repertoires were generated with immunoSEQ multiplex PCR, while TCRdb's copy carries only in-frame clones and drops some. The sample holds about 41,000 clones, about 89% seen once. The V end was cut by 3 bases, the J end by 0 bases, with 6 bases between. The CDR3 is 15 residues long. CDR1 MNHEY and CDR2 SMNVEV come from the germline V gene (reference sequence). The sample holds one count of this clone. The chain has TRBV27 and TRBJ2-6; D is unclear. The source of this sequence is an adult with an advanced solid tumor such as melanoma, head and neck, liver or kidney cancer. This sample comprised CD4+ or CD8+ T cells sorted from blood, obtained in a trial of the OX40 agonist ivuxolimab. The CDR3 nucleotides are TGTGCCAGCAGTTTCCGGGCCTCTGGGGCCAACGTCCTGACTTTC. Translation: CASSFRASGANVLTF.